The T cell receptor beta chain under discussion was sequenced for a study of cytomegalovirus exposure and HLA in healthy donors. Study observations and caveats: By a later analysis, the bulk of CMV-associated TCR beta chains appeared HLA-restricted. Within an earlier analysis, most TCR beta V segments proved productive either about 90% or about 30% of the time. Donor immune exposure was known only as CMV serostatus.

The sample holds a few counts of this clone. What it binds is not known. The CDR3 covers 13 residues. Between the trimmed V and J ends, which lost 10 bases and 4 bases, there was a span of 14 bases. Researchers ran the PCR with 60 Vbeta and 13 Jbeta primers. The repertoire was sequenced with immunoSEQ multiplex PCR; TCRdb's copy has only in-frame clones and lacks some. Found here are 110,000 to 150,000 clones, 77% of them singletons; the top ten hold 1.6%. V is TRBV6-7 and J is TRBJ1-5; weak D call: TRBD1 (5 bases). TRBV6-7 is an ORF for which the function is uncertain. The TCR was taken from a female donor in good health and CMV-seronegative. Specimen: PBMCs. CDR3 sequence reads: CATPDIRNQPQHF. As DNA, the CDR3 is TGTGCCACCCCGGACATAAGAAATCAGCCCCAGCATTTT.